The following is a T cell receptor (beta chain) sequence with its context. Its antigen is as yet unknown. There are 14 residues in the CDR3. Trimming took off 5 bases at V and 1 base at J, with 11 bases between the two ends. CDR1 MGHRA and CDR2 YSYEKL come from the germline V gene. The sample belongs to a study of cytomegalovirus exposure and HLA in healthy donors. The PCR employed 60 Vbeta primers together with 13 Jbeta primers. The data were produced by immunoSEQ multiplex PCR, yet TCRdb's version contains in-frame clones alone and is incomplete. The table lists 120,000 or so clones, approximately 78% of them singletons, with about 6% in the top ten. Study results and caveats: Across HLA loci, a later analysis found differing TCR association rates, with DRB1 most and HLA-C fewest. 164 TCR beta chains were listed as cytomegalovirus-associated.

The sample was PBMCs. The chain joins TRBV4-1 to TRBJ1-2; D gene uncertain. The source of this sequence is a woman aged 40 to 55 in good health and CMV-seronegative. CDR3 residues: CASSTTDLNYGYTF. The CDR3 region has the DNA TGCGCCAGCAGCACGACTGACCTTAACTATGGCTACACCTTC.